This T cell receptor (beta chain) was recovered during a study of shared T cell receptors in the human thymus. Assay: immunoSEQ multiplex PCR; the TCRdb copy retains only in-frame clones and omits some. The table lists hundreds of thousands of clones, around 87% of them singletons, with 0.01% in the top ten. The V and J ends lost 4 bases and 9 bases respectively, with 16 bases between them. The CDR3 is 14 amino acids. Germline CDR1 reads MNHEY; CDR2 reads SVGAGI. The same sample was also studied in work on human thymus T cells. That paper states: In unrelated individuals, thymic repertoires overlapped highly, according to related research.

The chain couples TRBV6-5 to TRBJ2-1; weak D call: TRBD2 (6 bases). The sequence was collected from a boy in the first two years of life with a congenital heart defect. Material for sequencing was thymocytes. The CDR3 bases are TGTGCCAGCAGTTTCGACCGGGGGAGCCCTGAGCAGTTCTTC. Protein sequence: CASSFDRGSPEQFF.